This T cell receptor beta chain was sequenced during a study of cytomegalovirus exposure and HLA in healthy donors. Study conclusions and caveats: TCR beta V- and J-gene trimming was later associated with a missense DCLRE1C variant. Reports described diagnosis of cytomegalovirus status by the classifier as highly specific and sensitive. Over 150 TCR beta chains were listed as cytomegalovirus-associated. TRBV6-2, TRBV6-3 and other indistinguishable V segments were excluded.

Turning to this clone: Its antigen is unidentified.

PCR amplification relied on 60 Vbeta primers (plus 13 Jbeta primers). TCRdb's table, derived via immunoSEQ multiplex PCR, lists solely in-frame clones and lacks some. The sample has about 78,000 clones, around 82% seen once; the top ten hold about 1.1%. Germline V lookup: CDR1 SEHNR, CDR2 FQNEAQ (reference sequence). Trimming removed 4 bases from V and 7 bases from J; junction bases left unmatched: 13. The CDR3 has 17 residues. The specimen was PBMCs. This TCR derives from a male donor in good health and CMV-seronegative. The chain uses TRBV7-9 and TRBJ2-3; the match to TRBD2 covers 11 bases. The CDR3 bases are TGTGCCAGCAGCTCGGAAATAGCGGGGGGGATAGTCTATACGCAGTATTTT. Amino acids: CASSSEIAGGIVYTQYF.